The rows below give T cell receptor beta chains drawn from one sample of a study of T cell repertoires in cytomegalovirus infection. No cognate antigen is known for these TCRs. TCRdb independently ran MiXCR on the reads; one entry per CDR3 protein. The data hold approximately 120,000 distinct CDR3 sequences, with around 30% observed a single time. This sample comprised CD8+ T cells from cultured PBMCs, obtained from culture after CMV antigen stimulation. The receptors originated from a human donor in good health (CMV status not recorded). Some clones in this sample may be carry-over from other donors' samples. Each CDR3 is given with its conserved first and last residue. Each record gives: V gene, clone size, D gene, J gene, CDR3 length, CDR3 DNA, CDR3 protein. D genes are given only for firm matches. Clone size is stated in some rows and not others, as once, few, many or a class when expanded.

V: TRBV27
size: .
D: .
J: TRBJ1-5
length: 15
DNA: TGTGCCAGCAGTAGCAGGGTTGGGGGCAATCAGCCCCAGCATTTT
CDR3: CASSSRVGGNQPQHF

V: TRBV7-8
size: .
D: TRBD2
J: TRBJ2-1
length: 12
DNA: TGTGCCAGCAGACGTGACGGGAGGGAGGAGTTCTTC
CDR3: CASRRDGREEFF

V: TRBV6-2/TRBV6-3
size: .
D: .
J: TRBJ2-1
length: 15
DNA: TGTGCCAGCAGTTCGGCCTCGACAGGCTACAATGAGCAGTTCTTC
CDR3: CASSSASTGYNEQFF

V: TRBV7-2
size: .
D: .
J: TRBJ2-1
length: 12
DNA: TGTGCCAGCAGTGGGGTTGGGGATGAGCAGTTCTTC
CDR3: CASSGVGDEQFF

V: TRBV6-2/TRBV6-3
size: once
D: .
J: TRBJ2-4
length: 15
DNA: TGTGCCAGCAGTTCGAGGGGTTTAGCCAAAAACATTCAGTACTTC
CDR3: CASSSRGLAKNIQYF

V: TRBV19
size: few
D: .
J: TRBJ2-7
length: 14
DNA: TGTGCCAGTAGTATTGTCGAAGGACACCACGAGCAGTACTTC
CDR3: CASSIVEGHHEQYF

V: TRBV4-1
size: .
D: TRBD2
J: TRBJ2-3
length: 19
DNA: TGTGCCAGCAGCCAAGAAGTGGGAGCGGGGGGGCCGGGCGCAGATACGCAGTATTTT
CDR3: CASSQEVGAGGPGADTQYF

V: TRBV6-2/TRBV6-3
size: .
D: TRBD1
J: TRBJ2-7
length: 14
DNA: TGTGCCAGCAGTTACTCGGGGACAGGGGACGAGCAGTACTTC
CDR3: CASSYSGTGDEQYF

V: TRBV10-3
size: .
D: TRBD1
J: TRBJ1-1
length: 14
DNA: TGTGCCATCTCGACAGGGGATACGAACACTGAAGCTTTCTTT
CDR3: CAISTGDTNTEAFF

V: TRBV7-2
size: many
D: .
J: TRBJ2-3
length: 19
DNA: TGTGCCAGCAGCTTAAGGTTACGGCAGGGGTTCTCTAGCACAGATACGCAGTATTTT
CDR3: CASSLRLRQGFSSTDTQYF

V: TRBV6-6
size: few
D: .
J: TRBJ2-3
length: 17
DNA: TGTGCCAGCAGTTACCCTTTCACGGGGCTCATCACAGATACGCAGTATTTT
CDR3: CASSYPFTGLITDTQYF

V: TRBV12-3/TRBV12-4
size: many
D: .
J: TRBJ1-1
length: 12
DNA: TGTGCCAGCAGCAAATTGAACACTGAAGCTTTCTTT
CDR3: CASSKLNTEAFF

V: TRBV28
size: .
D: .
J: TRBJ1-1
length: 13
DNA: TGTGCCAGCAGTTTATTCTCCCTCACTGAAGCTTTCTTT
CDR3: CASSLFSLTEAFF

V: TRBV7-2
size: many
D: .
J: TRBJ1-3
length: 16
DNA: TGTGCCAGCAGCCGGCAAACAGGGACCTCTGGAAACACCATATATTTT
CDR3: CASSRQTGTSGNTIYF

V: TRBV6-2/TRBV6-3
size: many
D: .
J: TRBJ1-5
length: 14
DNA: TGTGCCAGCAGTTACCATCGGAGTAATCAGCCCCAGCATTTT
CDR3: CASSYHRSNQPQHF

V: TRBV2
size: .
D: TRBD1
J: TRBJ2-7
length: 15
DNA: TGTGCCAGCAGTGGAGGACAGGGATCAGTCTACGAGCAGTACTTC
CDR3: CASSGGQGSVYEQYF

V: TRBV7-9
size: .
D: TRBD1
J: TRBJ2-7
length: 14
DNA: TGTGCCAGCAGCTCGACAGGGCGGGTCCACGAGCAGTACTTC
CDR3: CASSSTGRVHEQYF

V: TRBV9
size: .
D: TRBD2
J: TRBJ2-5
length: 16
DNA: TGTGCCAGCAGCCCGGGGAATAGCGGGGGACAAGAGACCCAGTACTTC
CDR3: CASSPGNSGGQETQYF

V: TRBV7-2
size: many
D: .
J: TRBJ1-2
length: 13
DNA: TGTGCCAGCAGCTTAGGACGAATCAGCGGCTACACCTTC
CDR3: CASSLGRISGYTF

V: TRBV15
size: few
D: .
J: TRBJ1-1
length: 16
DNA: TGTGCCACCAGCAGAGATCTGGGGGCGGCCGGCACTGAAGCTTTCTTT
CDR3: CATSRDLGAAGTEAFF

V: TRBV28
size: few
D: .
J: TRBJ1-6
length: 12
DNA: TGTGCCAGCAGTTTGGGTAATTCACCCCTCCACTTT
CDR3: CASSLGNSPLHF

V: TRBV11-2
size: few
D: TRBD1
J: TRBJ2-7
length: 18
DNA: TGTGCCAGCAGCTTAGGGACAATGGGACAGGGGAGAGCATACGAGCAGTACTTC
CDR3: CASSLGTMGQGRAYEQYF